The rows below give T cell receptor beta chains drawn from one sample of a study of blood T cell repertoires in COVID-19. Using immunoSEQ multiplex PCR, the repertoire was profiled, and TCRdb retains in-frame clones only, with some absent. The table shows 270,000 or so clones, with about 80% occurring only once. Sequencing was performed on peripheral blood. The receptors derive from a human donor in a cohort sampled during active COVID-19. Each CDR3 is given with its conserved first and last residue. Fields, in order: J gene, V gene, clone size, D gene, CDR3 protein, CDR3 DNA. The D gene is left open where the match is weak. Some rows have no size entry. The others give once, few or many, or a class for an expanded clone.

TRBJ1-2,TRBV19,NA,TRBD1,CASKSGTGTLYYGYTF,TGTGCCAGTAAAAGTGGGACAGGTACTTTATACTATGGCTACACCTTC
TRBJ1-1,TRBV19,many,NA,CASSQTLGQEAFF,TGTGCCAGTAGTCAGACGCTAGGACAGGAAGCTTTCTTT
TRBJ2-3,TRBV2,NA,TRBD1,CASNRDRATDTQYF,TGTGCCAGCAATCGGGACAGGGCCACAGATACGCAGTATTTT
TRBJ1-2,TRBV5-8,NA,NA,CASSRSSGSGGYTF,TGTGCCAGCAGCCGATCTTCGGGGTCGGGTGGCTACACCTTC
TRBJ1-5,TRBV5-1,NA,TRBD1,CASSLGGTGQPQHF,TGCGCCAGCAGCTTGGGAGGGACAGGTCAGCCCCAGCATTTT
TRBJ1-1,TRBV6-1,once,NA,CASSDHGNTEAFF,TGTGCCAGCAGTGACCACGGGAACACTGAAGCTTTCTTT
TRBJ1-4,TRBV19,NA,NA,CASSIGAGVGTNEKLFF,TGTGCCAGTAGTATTGGGGCAGGGGTAGGAACTAATGAAAAACTGTTTTTT
TRBJ2-2,TRBV10-2,NA,TRBD2,CASSDVSGVNTGELFF,TGCGCCAGCAGTGATGTTAGCGGGGTCAACACCGGGGAGCTGTTTTTT
TRBJ1-3,TRBV3-1/TRBV3-2,NA,NA,CASSPPGHLGNTIYF,TGTGCCAGCAGCCCCCCGGGACATCTGGGAAACACCATATATTTT
TRBJ2-7,TRBV6-1,NA,TRBD1,CATRSGTGRSYEQYF,TGTGCCACCCGCTCCGGGACAGGCCGTTCCTACGAGCAGTACTTC
TRBJ2-3,TRBV2,NA,NA,CASNRQATDTQYF,TGTGCCAGCAACCGACAGGCCACAGATACGCAGTATTTT
TRBJ2-3,TRBV9,NA,NA,CASSVVSELTDTQYF,TGTGCCAGCAGCGTAGTTAGCGAGCTCACAGATACGCAGTATTTT
TRBJ1-1,TRBV10-2,NA,TRBD1,CASNQGGDTEAFF,TGCGCCAGCAACCAGGGGGGAGACACTGAAGCTTTCTTT
TRBJ2-7,TRBV25-1,NA,NA,CASTDPGAYEQYF,TGTGCCAGCACCGACCCGGGGGCCTACGAGCAGTACTTC
TRBJ2-3,TRBV19,NA,NA,CASISGRLTDTQYF,TGTGCCAGTATCTCCGGGAGACTCACAGATACGCAGTATTTT
TRBJ1-5,TRBV18,NA,NA,CASSPSRAYQPQHF,TGTGCCAGCTCACCGTCCAGGGCCTATCAGCCCCAGCATTTT
TRBJ2-5,TRBV6-5,NA,TRBD2,CASSYSHGGQETQYF,TGTGCCAGCAGTTACTCCCACGGGGGGCAAGAGACCCAGTACTTC
TRBJ2-1,TRBV5-6,NA,TRBD2,CASSLDSGGRGANEQFF,TGTGCCAGCAGCTTGGACTCTGGCGGGAGGGGTGCAAATGAGCAGTTCTTC
TRBJ2-1,TRBV28,NA,TRBD2,CASSQLAGGPDEQFF,TGTGCCAGCAGCCAACTAGCGGGGGGGCCCGATGAGCAGTTCTTC
TRBJ1-2,TRBV25-1,NA,TRBD1,CASSEHRGHGYTF,TGTGCCAGCAGTGAACACAGGGGACATGGCTACACCTTC
TRBJ2-1,TRBV6-5,NA,TRBD2,CASSGLAAYNEQFF,TGTGCCAGCTCGGGACTAGCGGCCTACAATGAGCAGTTCTTC
TRBJ2-5,TRBV7-2,NA,NA,CASSLAAPGGETQYF,TGTGCCAGCAGCTTAGCGGCCCCCGGGGGAGAGACCCAGTACTTC